These 3 T cell receptor beta chains were all obtained from the same sample, sequenced in a study of cytomegalovirus exposure and HLA in healthy donors. PCR primers comprised 60 Vbeta and 13 Jbeta primers. The assay was immunoSEQ multiplex PCR, and TCRdb's table has in-frame clones only and misses some. The table lists under 200,000 clones, approximately 65% of them singletons. Sequenced: PBMCs. Every receptor here comes from a middle-aged man in good health and CMV-seronegative.

Of note for this clone: At one boundary the junction diverges from the germline segment, which might be a read error. The chain joins TRBV28 to TRBJ1-2, with D maybe TRBD1 (6 bases). This CDR3 has 12 residues. Germline CDR1 MDHEN, CDR2 SYDVKM. For the CDR3, the DNA is TGTGCCGGCAGTGCCCGACAGGATGGCTACACCTTC. Its protein is CAGSARQDGYTF.

This rearrangement joins TRBV10-3 to TRBJ2-5; a possible D gene is TRBD1 (6 bases). CDR3 length: 14 amino acids. CDR1 is ENHRY, CDR2 SYGVKD, per germline. Trimming removed 4 bases at V and 2 bases at J, with 11 bases between. CDR3 nucleotides: TGTGCCATCAGTGGAGCCGGACAGCAAGAGACCCAGTACTTC. This gives the protein CAISGAGQQETQYF.

This clone was detected once. This sequence joins TRBV6-1 and TRBJ2-2; TRBD1 matches at 8 bases. The J segment lost 9 bases and the V segment lost 6 bases, leaving 9 bases of the junction unmatched. CDR3 length equals 14 residues. Per the germline V gene, CDR1 is MNHNS and CDR2 is SASEGT. DNA for the CDR3: TGTGCCAGCAGGGTGACAGGGGTCAACCGGGAGCTGTTTTTT. The encoded protein is CASRVTGVNRELFF.